This TCR beta chain stems from a study of blood T cell repertoires in COVID-19. The wider study: Some COVID-19 samples were acute and others convalescent; all came from the United States, Italy and Spain.

CDR3 length: 14 amino acids. Trimming at V came to 6 bases and at J to 8 bases, leaving 11 bases not matched to a gene. Looked up from germline, CDR1 is MNHEY and CDR2 is SVGAGI. Here immunoSEQ multiplex PCR was the method, and the copy in TCRdb shows in-frame clones only, minus some. This table holds roughly 270,000 clones, 85% found once. Sample: peripheral blood. This TCR was sampled from a man in his fifties or sixties with active or convalescent COVID-19. The gene calls are TRBV6-5 and TRBJ1-2; the match to TRBD1 covers 8 bases. This CDR3 reads CASSGQGRRGGYTF. The CDR3 nucleotides read TGTGCCAGCAGCGGACAGGGCCGGAGGGGCGGCTACACCTTC.